This T cell receptor beta chain was captured in a study of T-cell memory formation after mild COVID-19. V gave up 2 bases and J gave up 1 base, with 8 bases separating them. This CDR3 contains 14 residues. Germline CDR1 is SGHAT and CDR2 is FQNNGV. Each CDR3 protein is one row after TCRdb ran MiXCR on the 5' RACE reads. The table lists approximately 570,000 distinct CDR3 sequences, roughly 17% of them singletons, with about 11% in the top ten. Input material: PBMCs or a T cell subset sorted from them (not recorded which). The sequence was collected from an adult woman who had mild COVID-19 (a few samples of this study predate the infection). Cell type and time point are not known. The genes are TRBV11-2 and TRBJ1-1; D gene uncertain. The CDR3 reads CASSLRAGNTEAFF. The DNA of the CDR3 is TGTGCCAGCAGCTTAAGAGCAGGGAACACTGAAGCTTTCTTT.